Listed here is a single TCR beta chain. What this receptor recognizes is not known. Base-call qualities are not available, and no considerably larger clone is one nucleotide away. This sample stems from a study of cytotoxic CD8 clonotypes in ibrutinib-treated CLL (TCRdb year 2021). Regarding the study in general: The cohort had 11 relapsed/refractory and about 15 treatment-naive patients; about 17 were IGHV unmutated. Longitudinal samples were available for about 30% of the 86 trial participants. Partial responses were observed in about 25 patients and complete responses in 2; after a median follow-up of 68 months, remission was maintained in 14 patients and progression was observed in roughly 12. Cryopreserved peripheral blood mononuclear cells were collected at three points: before therapy, at response, and at either sustained remission or disease progression. Every remission and progressive disease sample was obtained while ibrutinib was still being received by the patients. Response samples were obtained after a median of 12 months of treatment, with a range of roughly 6 to 40 months. On average, each sample had a few hundred thousand productive templates and tens of thousands of productive rearrangements.

A MiSeq instrument was used for deep resolution sequencing, which targeted depths ranging from 1 in 1 million up to 1 in 200,000 T cells, with coverage averaging 10x for each clonotype. The immunoSEQ hsTCRB Kit was used to generate TCR beta libraries. In the authors' own workflow: ImmunoSEQ Data Assistant and ImmunoSEQ Analyzer were used for data analysis, and V, D and J genes were assigned according to IMGT definitions. Clonality, which ranges from 0 to 1, was calculated by subtracting the normalized Shannon entropy of productive rearrangement frequencies from one. Only overrepresented clonotypes making up at least 0.05% of the repertoire of each patient were included in the public clonotype analysis. Some 13 age-matched healthy donor repertoires from immuneACCESS served as clonality controls. TCRdb took this table from immuneACCESS and kept in-frame rearrangements with V and J called. Such tables lack part of the clones; where checked against another copy, unresolved V genes explain under half of the gap, and the rest is unexplained. That table furnishes V, J and clone size, whereas the DNA furnished D and trimming. This sample has approximately 150,000 clones in its table, and 70% to 90% of those were observed once. About 3% of the sample lies in the top ten.

The time point label corresponds to: progressive disease on ibrutinib. For TCR beta library preparation, approximately 2.2 micrograms of genomic DNA were isolated from cryopreserved PBMCs. High-throughput TCR beta sequencing was performed on longitudinal blood samples from CLL patients receiving ibrutinib monotherapy. The patients were enrolled in a single-center, open-label phase 2 trial of ibrutinib monotherapy. The CDR3 contains 16 residues, cysteine and phenylalanine counted. Of the read, only the CDR3 DNA is kept; its 48 bases are in frame from base 1. For CDR1 and CDR2, the germline V gene lists KGHSH and LQKENI. Clipping removes 4 bases from V and 2 bases from J, with 5 as the unmatched junction base count. The research as a whole found: Sampling times were not matched between sustained-remission and progressing patients, and lymph node repertoires were not studied. Public clonotypes were rare and either shrank or stayed stable during treatment, and the rise in clonality at ibrutinib response reflected expansion of private clonotypes. Clonality rose at ibrutinib response, remained stable during sustained remission, and dropped back toward baseline at progression. Baseline clonality exceeded that of age-matched healthy donors and correlated strongly with circulating CD8+ T-cell counts.

This sequence originates from a human donor with chronic lymphocytic leukemia. This chain is built from TRBV18 and TRBJ2-3; 11 central bases correspond to TRBD2. The sequenced sample was PBMCs, obtained at disease progression, from a patient treated with ibrutinib. The DNA sequence is TGTGCCAGCTCACAACTACTAGCGGGAGCCACAGATACGCAGTATTTT. Protein translation: CASSQLLAGATDTQYF.